The 24 T cell receptor beta chains reported below all come from one sample, sequenced in a study of cytomegalovirus exposure and HLA in healthy donors. Here immunoSEQ multiplex PCR was the method, and the copy in TCRdb shows in-frame clones only, minus some. The sample yields some 140,000 clones, approximately 84% seen once. The sample was PBMCs. Source of these receptors: a woman in her thirties in good health and CMV-seronegative.

This chain uses TRBV5-6 with TRBJ2-3, with D possibly being TRBD2 (7 bases). The V end was cut by 4 bases, the J end by 2 bases, with 17 bases between. Per germline, CDR1 SGHDT and CDR2 YYEEEE. The CDR3 spans 16 residues. The DNA for the CDR3 is TGTGCCAGCAGCCCTTGGGGGGGGGCAGACACAGATACGCAGTATTTT. It translates to CASSPWGGADTDTQYF.

This chain joins TRBV27 and TRBJ1-2, with a tentative D call TRBD1 (6 bases). Deletions cut 7 bases from V and 0 bases from J, with 15 bases between. Looked up from germline, CDR1 is MNHEY and CDR2 is SMNVEV (reference sequence). The CDR3 is 15 amino acids. The CDR3, as DNA: TGTGCCAGCACCCCGGGCAGGGGAACTAACTATGGCTACACCTTC. Residues: CASTPGRGTNYGYTF.

The rearrangement links TRBV5-4 to TRBJ2-3; D is perhaps TRBD1 (6 bases). The CDR3 is 11 amino acids. The germline gives CDR1 SGHNT, CDR2 YYREEE (reference sequence). The germline V and J ends were trimmed by 2 bases and 8 bases, with 6 bases remaining between them. CDR3: CASSLGGTQYF. In DNA form, the CDR3 reads TGTGCCAGCAGCTTAGGGGGTACGCAGTATTTT.

The CDR3 DNA reads TGCGCCAGCAGCTGGGACAGTAGGGAGCAGTACTTC. This translates into CASSWDSREQYF. The V and J genes are TRBV5-1 and TRBJ2-7, with 7 positions matching TRBD1. Trimming removed 3 bases from V and 7 bases from J; junction bases left unmatched: 4. CDR3 length equals 12 residues. Germline CDR1 and CDR2: SGHRS and YFSETQ.

The CDR3 bases are TGTGCCAGCAGCCGGAACAGGGGCCATGAGCAGTTCTTC. Protein: CASSRNRGHEQFF. V gene TRBV7-2 combines with J gene TRBJ2-1; 7 bases are shared with TRBD1. The V gene's germline CDR1 is SGHTA and CDR2 FQGNSA. The CDR3 has 13 amino acids. Germline trimming cut 5 bases from V and 8 bases from J; bases unmatched to any gene: 6.

This chain links TRBV6-6 with TRBJ2-3, with unresolved D. The CDR3 totals 13 residues. V lost 3 bases and J 1 base, leaving 5 bases between the germline ends. Per the germline V gene, CDR1 is MNHNY and CDR2 is SVGAGI (reference sequence). CDR3 coding DNA: TGTGCCAGCAGTTATCCGGGCACAGATACGCAGTATTTT. Amino acid sequence: CASSYPGTDTQYF.

The V and J genes are TRBV5-6 and TRBJ2-4; D is perhaps TRBD1 (5 bases). The CDR3 has 15 residues. V was pared by 6 bases and J by 6 bases, with 19 bases between. Germline loops: CDR1 SGHDT, CDR2 YYEEEE. The CDR3 bases are TGTGCCAGCACCAACCTGCGGACAAGTCGAAACATTCAGTACTTC. Protein sequence: CASTNLRTSRNIQYF.

This chain links TRBV5-1 with TRBJ2-3; TRBD2 matches 9 bases. Unmatched junction bases numbered 6, after V lost 4 bases and J lost 0 bases. This CDR3 has 16 amino acids. Germline V gene data show CDR1 as SGHRS and CDR2 as YFSETQ. CDR3 sequence: CASSTSAGGSTDTQYF. The CDR3 DNA is TGCGCCAGCAGCACATCTGCGGGGGGGAGCACAGATACGCAGTATTTT.

The gene calls are TRBV6-1 and TRBJ2-3; 7 bases line up with TRBD2. V was pared by 4 bases and J by 4 bases, with 5 bases of the junction left unmatched. This CDR3 has 14 residues. Germline V lookup: CDR1 MNHNS, CDR2 SASEGT. The CDR3, as DNA: TGTGCCAGCAGTGCGGGGGGTCTTGCAGATACGCAGTATTTT. It yields the protein CASSAGGLADTQYF.

This chain links TRBV10-3 with TRBJ1-1; D uncertain. This CDR3 is 13 amino acids long. The V end was cut by 5 bases, the J end by 1 base, with 8 bases between. CDR1 and CDR2 from the germline V gene are ENHRY and SYGVKD. CDR3 nucleotides: TGTGCCATCAGTTCGTCGGGGAACACTGAAGCTTTCTTT. Translation: CAISSSGNTEAFF.

The V gene is TRBV4-2, the J gene TRBJ2-2; 9 bases agree with TRBD2. The CDR3 sequence is 17 residues long. Germline CDR1 is LGHNA and CDR2 is YNFKEQ. V was clipped by 0 bases and J by 4 bases; unmatched bases: 6. CDR3 sequence reads: CASSQDWAGGPTGELFF. The DNA for the CDR3 is TGTGCCAGCAGCCAAGATTGGGCGGGGGGGCCCACCGGGGAGCTGTTTTTT.

The chain links TRBV19 to TRBJ2-7; TRBD1 is a possible D gene (6 bases). Trimming removed 4 bases at V and 2 bases at J, with 18 bases between. CDR1 is LNHDA, CDR2 SQIVND, per germline (reference sequence). This CDR3 region has 16 residues. DNA of the CDR3: TGTGCCAGTAGTAGGGGACCCGGGACACAGACCTACGAGCAGTACTTC. Translation gives CASSRGPGTQTYEQYF.

In its sample, this clone was seen a few times. The chain joins TRBV2 to TRBJ2-4; TRBD1 aligns across 9 bases. The CDR3 runs 15 residues. From germline, CDR1 is SNHLY and CDR2 FYNNEI. V shed 8 bases and J 1 base; nucleotides not matched to a gene: 6. The CDR3 nucleotides read TGTGCCAGCGGTTCCGGGACAGGGGCCAAAAACATTCAGTACTTC. Translating it yields CASGSGTGAKNIQYF. Supplemented by reference TRBV2 and TRBJ2-4, the full variable domain reads EPEVTQTPSHQVTQMGQEVILRCVPISNHLYFYWYRQILGQKVEFLVSFYNNEISEKSEIFDDQFSVERPDGSNFTLKIRSTKLEDSAMYFCASGSGTGAKNIQYFGAGTRLSVL.

The V and J genes are TRBV19 and TRBJ2-7; 8 bases map to TRBD2. The V gene end was trimmed by 4 bases and the J gene end by 7 bases; junction bases not matched to a gene: 15. Germline values: CDR1 LNHDA, CDR2 SQIVND (reference sequence). The CDR3 extends over 16 amino acids. CDR3 residues: CASSKGAERGRQEQYF. The DNA for the CDR3 is TGTGCCAGTAGTAAAGGGGCCGAGCGGGGGAGGCAAGAGCAGTACTTC.

The CDR3 DNA reads as TGTGCCAGCTCACCAGTATATACTGAAGCTTTCTTT. Translation: CASSPVYTEAFF. The chain joins TRBV18 to TRBJ1-1; D is unclear. The V gene lost 2 bases and the J gene lost 5 bases, with 6 bases spanning the gap. The CDR3 sequence is 12 residues long. Per the germline V gene, CDR1 is KGHSH and CDR2 is LQKENI.

J is TRBJ2-1 and V is TRBV7-2; 15 bases match TRBD2. J gave up 7 bases and V 6 bases, and 10 bases lay outside the gene matches. Germline-derived CDR1 and CDR2 are SGHTA and FQGNSA. The CDR3 spans 17 residues. The CDR3 region is CASSSGLAGGPVNEQFF. The DNA for the CDR3 is TGTGCCAGCAGTTCAGGACTAGCGGGGGGGCCGGTGAATGAGCAGTTCTTC.

The gene calls are TRBV7-8 and TRBJ1-2; 8 nucleotides agree with TRBD1. V lost 3 bases, J lost 7 bases, and 4 bases stayed unmatched. This CDR3 is built from 13 residues. The germline V gene encodes CDR1 SGHVS and CDR2 FQNEAQ. The CDR3: CASSLARGLGYTF. CDR3 coding DNA: TGTGCCAGCAGCTTGGCCAGGGGGCTTGGCTACACCTTC.

This clone was observed a handful of times. The rearrangement links TRBV7-8 to TRBJ2-5; 10 bases map to TRBD1. V gave up 5 bases and J gave up 5 bases; unmatched junction bases: 8. The germline V gene has CDR1 SGHVS and CDR2 FQNEAQ. This CDR3 has 15 amino acids. The CDR3 loop is CASSLRDRGGETQYF. The DNA of the CDR3 is TGTGCCAGCAGCCTTAGGGACAGGGGTGGCGAGACCCAGTACTTC.

This clone occurred a few times. This chain links TRBV11-2 with TRBJ2-7; D perhaps matches TRBD2 (5 bases). CDR1 is SGHAT and CDR2 is FQNNGV in the germline V gene. The CDR3 is 12 amino acids. V was shortened by 5 bases and J by 4 bases, with 9 bases between the two germline ends. This chain's CDR3 is CASSPWRYEQYF. The CDR3 DNA reads TGTGCCAGCAGCCCGTGGAGGTACGAGCAGTACTTC.

This sequence joins TRBV4-2 and TRBJ2-2; 11 bases match TRBD2. Trimming took 4 bases from V and 4 from J; bases not matched to a gene: 8. This CDR3 has 17 residues. Germline lookup yields CDR1 LGHNA and CDR2 YNFKEQ. CDR3 sequence (DNA): TGTGCCAGCAGCCCCTTAGCCGGGACTAGCGGCACCGGGGAGCTGTTTTTT. It translates to CASSPLAGTSGTGELFF.

This clone was picked up a small number of times. This chain connects TRBV15 to TRBJ1-6; 7 nucleotides align to TRBD1. V lost 4 bases, J lost 6 bases, and 6 bases stayed unmatched. The CDR3 contains 15 residues. Germline CDR1 and CDR2: LNHNV and YYDKDF (reference sequence). CDR3 sequence reads: CATSIRQGANSPLHF. In DNA, the CDR3 is TGTGCCACCAGCATCCGACAGGGCGCTAATTCACCCCTCCACTTT.

This chain connects TRBV4-2 to TRBJ2-6, with D tentatively TRBD1 (6 bases). The CDR3 is 18 amino acids. Deletions cut 1 base from V and 0 bases from J, with 13 bases between. Germline V gene sequence: CDR1 LGHNA, CDR2 YNFKEQ. This CDR3 is CASSQVAGATSGANVLTF. CDR3 bases: TGTGCCAGCAGCCAAGTGGCAGGGGCCACCTCTGGGGCCAACGTCCTGACTTTC.

V gene TRBV5-6 combines with J gene TRBJ1-1, with 7 bases identical to TRBD1. The germline gives CDR1 SGHDT, CDR2 YYEEEE. There are 17 residues in the CDR3. Trimming at V came to 1 base and at J to 0 bases, leaving 9 bases not matched to a gene. The CDR3 loop reads CASSLPSTGTMNTEAFF. CDR3 sequence (DNA): TGTGCCAGCAGCTTGCCTTCGACAGGGACCATGAACACTGAAGCTTTCTTT.

This clone occurred a few times. The CDR3 sequence is CASLDRENTEAFF. CDR3 DNA sequence: TGTGCCAGTTTAGACAGGGAGAACACTGAAGCTTTCTTT. The chain uses TRBV19 and TRBJ1-1; 7 nucleotides match TRBD1. This CDR3 region has 13 residues. The V and J ends lost 8 bases and 1 base, in that order; junction bases with no gene match: 4. Per the germline V gene, CDR1 is LNHDA and CDR2 is SQIVND (reference sequence).